This T cell receptor beta chain was captured in a study of cytomegalovirus exposure and HLA in healthy donors. V lost 1 base and J lost 4, with 8 bases in between. The CDR3 has 13 amino acids. Germline V lookup: CDR1 SGHAT, CDR2 FQNNGV. The study ran its PCR with 60 Vbeta and 13 Jbeta primers. Generated by immunoSEQ multiplex PCR, the TCRdb table keeps only in-frame clones and is missing some. The sample lists 90,000 to 120,000 clones; 70% to 80% were seen once. The sequenced sample consisted of PBMCs. This TCR came from a man aged 50 to 59 in good health and CMV-seropositive. The V and J genes are TRBV11-2 and TRBJ2-7; no reliable D call. The CDR3 reads CASSLGFLYEQYF. The CDR3 DNA reads TGTGCCAGCAGCTTAGGGTTCCTATACGAGCAGTACTTC.